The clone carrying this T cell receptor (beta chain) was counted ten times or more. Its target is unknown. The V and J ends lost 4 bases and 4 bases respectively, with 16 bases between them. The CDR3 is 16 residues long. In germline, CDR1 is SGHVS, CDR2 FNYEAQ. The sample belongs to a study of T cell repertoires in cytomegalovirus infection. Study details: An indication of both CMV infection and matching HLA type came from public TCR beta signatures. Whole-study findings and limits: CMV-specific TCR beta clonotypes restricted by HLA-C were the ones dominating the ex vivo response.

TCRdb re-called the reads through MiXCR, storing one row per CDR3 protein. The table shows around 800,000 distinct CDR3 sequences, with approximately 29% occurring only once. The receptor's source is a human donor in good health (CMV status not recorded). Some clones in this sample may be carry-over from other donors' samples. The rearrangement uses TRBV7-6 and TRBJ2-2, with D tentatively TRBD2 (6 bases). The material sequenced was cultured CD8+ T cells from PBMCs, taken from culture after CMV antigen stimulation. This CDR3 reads CASSWPLGGATGELFF. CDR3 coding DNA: TGTGCCAGCAGCTGGCCATTGGGCGGGGCCACCGGGGAGCTGTTTTTT.